This is a list of T cell receptor beta chains from one sample in a study of sequential checkpoint blockade in melanoma. Libraries were prepared by immunoSEQ multiplex PCR; TCRdb keeps only in-frame clonotypes and omits some of them. The sample lists several thousand clones, approximately 81% occurring once. The source material was CD8+ T cells sorted from blood (inferred from file names), sampled from a patient given nivolumab and ipilimumab in sequence. The receptor set was obtained from a human donor with melanoma. CDR3s include the opening cysteine and the closing phenylalanine or tryptophan. Fields, in order: clone size, J gene, V gene, D gene, CDR3 protein, CDR3 DNA. D genes are given only for firm matches. Clone size appears in some rows only: once, few, many, or a class for an expanded clone.

NA TRBJ1-2 TRBV19 TRBD1 CASWGGTVYGYTF TGTGCCAGTTGGGGCGGGACAGTCTATGGCTACACCTTC
NA TRBJ2-7 TRBV5-1 TRBD1 CASSFTGTGPYEQYF TGCGCCAGCAGCTTCACCGGGACAGGGCCCTACGAGCAGTACTTC
NA TRBJ1-1 TRBV7-9 NA CAEGAGDTEAFF TGTGCCGAAGGCGCGGGGGACACTGAAGCTTTCTTT
NA TRBJ2-2 TRBV7-9 NA CASSLEAPGELFF TGTGCCAGCAGCTTAGAAGCTCCCGGGGAGCTGTTTTTT
NA TRBJ2-1 TRBV4-3 TRBD2 CASSQWTSGTISSYNEQFF TGCGCCAGCAGCCAATGGACTAGCGGGACAATATCCTCCTACAATGAGCAGTTCTTC
NA TRBJ1-2 TRBV29-1 NA CSVGSDTYGYTF TGCAGCGTTGGCTCTGACACCTATGGCTACACCTTC
NA TRBJ1-4 TRBV7-2 NA CASSLDLGGTNEKLFF TGTGCCAGCAGCTTAGATCTGGGGGGAACTAATGAAAAACTGTTTTTT
NA TRBJ1-1 TRBV25-1 NA CASSLGPMNTEAFF TGTGCCAGCAGTCTGGGCCCTATGAACACTGAAGCTTTCTTT
NA TRBJ2-7 TRBV5-6 TRBD1 CASSLVRGQEQYF TGTGCCAGCAGCTTGGTGAGGGGGCAGGAGCAGTACTTC
NA TRBJ2-7 TRBV12-5 TRBD1 CASGLETGAFYEQYF TGTGCTAGTGGTTTGGAGACAGGGGCGTTTTACGAGCAGTACTTC
NA TRBJ2-2 TRBV30 TRBD1 CARDRGRPGELFF TGTGCCCGGGACAGGGGGCGACCCGGGGAGCTGTTTTTT
NA TRBJ2-5 TRBV7-2 TRBD2 CASSHSGGAETQYF TGTGCCAGCAGCCATAGCGGGGGGGCGGAGACCCAGTACTTC
few TRBJ2-1 TRBV4-2 NA CASTDSGLYNEQFF TGTGCCAGCACAGATAGCGGACTCTACAATGAGCAGTTCTTC
NA TRBJ1-1 TRBV10-3 NA CAISQGDTEAFF TGTGCCATATCACAGGGTGACACTGAAGCTTTCTTT
NA TRBJ1-5 TRBV6-1 NA CASSEARTAYSNQPQHF TGTGCCAGCAGTGAAGCGCGGACAGCCTATAGCAATCAGCCCCAGCATTTT
NA TRBJ1-2 TRBV19 NA CASKLGQGEAYGYTF TGTGCCAGTAAACTGGGGCAGGGTGAGGCCTATGGCTACACCTTC
NA TRBJ2-3 TRBV27 TRBD2 CASSPPGLAGGETDTQYF TGTGCCAGCAGTCCCCCGGGACTAGCGGGGGGCGAAACAGATACGCAGTATTTT
NA TRBJ2-3 TRBV7-9 NA CASSSLEDYPGNTQYF TGTGCCAGCAGCTCCCTAGAGGACTACCCGGGGAATACGCAGTATTTT
medium-sized TRBJ1-1 TRBV9 TRBD1 CASSGSYRGSTEAFF TGTGCCAGCAGCGGGTCATACAGGGGGAGCACTGAAGCTTTCTTT
NA TRBJ2-2 TRBV7-2 NA CASSLDPPRVNTGELFF TGTGCCAGCAGCTTAGATCCTCCCCGCGTGAACACCGGGGAGCTGTTTTTT
NA TRBJ1-1 TRBV4-1 NA CASSQGPQGSTEAFF TGCGCCAGCAGCCAAGGACCTCAGGGAAGCACTGAAGCTTTCTTT
NA TRBJ2-1 TRBV9 TRBD2 CASSVGARERRNEQFF TGTGCCAGCAGCGTAGGGGCGCGGGAGCGGAGGAATGAGCAGTTCTTC
NA TRBJ1-3 TRBV11-1 NA CASSALTETGNTIYF TGTGCCAGCAGCGCATTGACAGAGACTGGAAACACCATATATTTT
NA TRBJ1-2 TRBV4-1 NA CASSQDQYYGYTF TGCGCCAGCAGCCAAGATCAGTACTATGGCTACACCTTC
NA TRBJ2-7 TRBV29-1 NA CSVEYGSSYEQYF TGCAGCGTTGAATATGGGAGCTCCTACGAGCAGTACTTC
NA TRBJ1-1 TRBV9 TRBD1 CASSPWTGSEAFF TGTGCCAGCAGCCCCTGGACAGGGTCTGAAGCTTTCTTT
once TRBJ2-1 TRBV7-9 TRBD1 CASSWSGTGNNEQFF TGTGCCAGCAGCTGGTCCGGGACAGGGAACAATGAGCAGTTCTTC
NA TRBJ2-2 TRBV6-5 TRBD1 CASSLGQGYTGELFF TGTGCCAGCAGTCTGGGACAGGGTTACACCGGGGAGCTGTTTTTT